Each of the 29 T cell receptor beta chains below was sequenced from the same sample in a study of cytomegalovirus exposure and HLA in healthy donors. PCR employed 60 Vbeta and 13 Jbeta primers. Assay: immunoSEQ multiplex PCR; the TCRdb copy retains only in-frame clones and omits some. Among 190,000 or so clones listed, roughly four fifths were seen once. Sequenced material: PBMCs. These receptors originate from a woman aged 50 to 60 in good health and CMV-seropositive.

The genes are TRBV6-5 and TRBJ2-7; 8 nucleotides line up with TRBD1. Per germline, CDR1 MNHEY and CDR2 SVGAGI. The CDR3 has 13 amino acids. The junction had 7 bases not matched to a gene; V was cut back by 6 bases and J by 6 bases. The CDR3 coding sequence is TGTGCCAGCAGCTATCAGGGGGCTGGCGAGCAGTACTTC. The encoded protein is CASSYQGAGEQYF.

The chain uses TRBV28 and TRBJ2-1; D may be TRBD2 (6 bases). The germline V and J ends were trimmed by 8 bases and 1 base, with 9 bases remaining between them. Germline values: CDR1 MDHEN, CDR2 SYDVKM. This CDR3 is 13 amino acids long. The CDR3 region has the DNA TGTGCCAGCTTAGCGGATTCCTACAATGAGCAGTTCTTC. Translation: CASLADSYNEQFF.

The CDR3 DNA reads as TGTGCCAGCACCTTGACTAGTCTTTACAATGAGCAGTTCTTC. Translation gives CASTLTSLYNEQFF. The rearrangement joins TRBV28 to TRBJ2-1, with D tentatively TRBD2 (6 bases). Germline CDR1 is MDHEN and CDR2 is SYDVKM. V lost 7 bases, J lost 4 bases, and 14 bases lay in between. The CDR3 is made up of 14 amino acids.

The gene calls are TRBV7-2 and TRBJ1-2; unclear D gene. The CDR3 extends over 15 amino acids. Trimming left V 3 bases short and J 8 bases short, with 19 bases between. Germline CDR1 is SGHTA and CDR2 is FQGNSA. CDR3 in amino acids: CASSFRSGAPQGYTF. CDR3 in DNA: TGTGCCAGCAGCTTCCGATCGGGAGCCCCCCAGGGCTACACCTTC.

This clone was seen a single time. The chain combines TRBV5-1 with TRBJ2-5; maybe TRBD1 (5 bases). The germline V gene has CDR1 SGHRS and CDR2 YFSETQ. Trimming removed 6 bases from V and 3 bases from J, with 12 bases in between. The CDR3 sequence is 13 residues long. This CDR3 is CASNFQGEETQYF. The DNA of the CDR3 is TGCGCCAGCAATTTCCAGGGTGAAGAGACCCAGTACTTC.

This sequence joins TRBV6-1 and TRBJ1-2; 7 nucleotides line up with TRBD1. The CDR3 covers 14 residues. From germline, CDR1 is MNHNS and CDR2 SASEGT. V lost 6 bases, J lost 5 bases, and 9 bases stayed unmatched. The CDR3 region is CASSPTGVSYGYTF. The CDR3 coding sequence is TGTGCCAGCAGCCCAACAGGGGTTTCGTATGGCTACACCTTC.

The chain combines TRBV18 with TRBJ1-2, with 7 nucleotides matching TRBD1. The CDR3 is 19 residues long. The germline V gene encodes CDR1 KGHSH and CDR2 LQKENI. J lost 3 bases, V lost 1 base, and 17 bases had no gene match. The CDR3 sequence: CASSPRVIYSGQRDYGYTF. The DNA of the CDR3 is TGTGCCAGCTCACCACGGGTGATATACTCGGGACAGAGGGACTATGGCTACACCTTC.

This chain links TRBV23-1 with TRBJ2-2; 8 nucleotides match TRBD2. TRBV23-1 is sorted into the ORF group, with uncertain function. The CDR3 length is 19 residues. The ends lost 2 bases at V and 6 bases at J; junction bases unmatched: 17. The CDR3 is CASSQPGGVKGPRAGELFF. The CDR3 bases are TGCGCCAGCAGTCAACCCGGGGGGGTGAAGGGCCCGCGGGCCGGGGAGCTGTTTTTT.

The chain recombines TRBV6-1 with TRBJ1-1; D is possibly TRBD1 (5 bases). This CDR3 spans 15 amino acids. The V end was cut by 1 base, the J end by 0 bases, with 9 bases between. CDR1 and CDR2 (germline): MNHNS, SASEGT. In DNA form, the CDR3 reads TGTGCCAGCAGTGAAGTGGGGCTCATGAACACTGAAGCTTTCTTT. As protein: CASSEVGLMNTEAFF.

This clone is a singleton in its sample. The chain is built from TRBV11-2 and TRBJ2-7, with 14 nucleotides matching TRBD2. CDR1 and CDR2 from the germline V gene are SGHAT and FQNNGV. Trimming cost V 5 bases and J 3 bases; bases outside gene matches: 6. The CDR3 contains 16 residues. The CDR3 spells CASSPPGLAGVYEQYF. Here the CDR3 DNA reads TGTGCCAGCAGCCCCCCGGGACTAGCGGGAGTCTACGAGCAGTACTTC.

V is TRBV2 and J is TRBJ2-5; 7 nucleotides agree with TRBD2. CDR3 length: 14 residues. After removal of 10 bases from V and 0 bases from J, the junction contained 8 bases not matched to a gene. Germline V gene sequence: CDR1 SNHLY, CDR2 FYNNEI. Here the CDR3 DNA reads TGTGCCACCAAACCCGGGGGGTACCAAGAGACCCAGTACTTC. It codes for CATKPGGYQETQYF.

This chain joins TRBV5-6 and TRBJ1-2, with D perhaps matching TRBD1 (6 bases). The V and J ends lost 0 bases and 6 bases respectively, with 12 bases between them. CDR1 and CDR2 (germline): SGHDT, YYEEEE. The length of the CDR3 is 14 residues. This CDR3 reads CASSLVGTRDGYTF. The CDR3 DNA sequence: TGTGCCAGCAGCTTGGTCGGGACACGGGATGGCTACACCTTC.

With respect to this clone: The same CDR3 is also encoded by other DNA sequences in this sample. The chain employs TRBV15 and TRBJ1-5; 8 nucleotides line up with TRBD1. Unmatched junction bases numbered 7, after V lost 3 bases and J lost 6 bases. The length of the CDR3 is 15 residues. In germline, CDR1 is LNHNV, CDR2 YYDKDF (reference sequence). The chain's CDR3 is CATSSSGTGTQPQHF. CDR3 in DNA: TGTGCCACCAGCAGCTCTGGGACAGGAACTCAGCCCCAGCATTTT. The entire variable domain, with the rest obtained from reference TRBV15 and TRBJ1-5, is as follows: DAMVIQNPRYQVTQFGKPVTLSCSQTLNHNVMYWYQQKSSQAPKLLFHYYDKDFNNEADTPDNFQSRRPNTSFCFLDIRSPGLGDTAMYLCATSSSGTGTQPQHFGDGTRLSIL.

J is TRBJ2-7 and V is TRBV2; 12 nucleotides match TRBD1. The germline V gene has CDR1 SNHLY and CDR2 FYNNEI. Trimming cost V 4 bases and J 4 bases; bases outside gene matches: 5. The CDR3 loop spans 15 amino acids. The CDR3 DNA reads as TGTGCCAGCAGTGTTGGGACAGGGGGCACGTACGAGCAGTACTTC. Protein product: CASSVGTGGTYEQYF.

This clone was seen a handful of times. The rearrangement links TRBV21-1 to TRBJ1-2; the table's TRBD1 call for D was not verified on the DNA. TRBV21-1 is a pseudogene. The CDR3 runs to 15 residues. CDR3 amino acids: CASSKFLSGLYGYTF. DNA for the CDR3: TGTGCCAGCAGCAAATTCTTGTCAGGGCTCTATGGCTACACCTTC.

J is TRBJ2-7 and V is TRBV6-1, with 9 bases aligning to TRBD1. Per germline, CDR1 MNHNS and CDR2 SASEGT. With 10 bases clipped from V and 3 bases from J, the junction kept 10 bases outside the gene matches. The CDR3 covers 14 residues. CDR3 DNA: TGTGCCACCCCAACAGGGGGCATCGACTACGAGCAGTACTTC. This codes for CATPTGGIDYEQYF.

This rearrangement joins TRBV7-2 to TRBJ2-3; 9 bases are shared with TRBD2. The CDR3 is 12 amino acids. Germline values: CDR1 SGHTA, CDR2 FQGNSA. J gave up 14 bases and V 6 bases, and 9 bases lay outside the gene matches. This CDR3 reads CASSQTSGERYF. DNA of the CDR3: TGTGCCAGCAGTCAGACTAGCGGAGAGAGGTATTTT. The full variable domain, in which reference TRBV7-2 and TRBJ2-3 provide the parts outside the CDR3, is GAGVSQSPSNKVTEKGKDVELRCDPISGHTALYWYRQSLGQGLEFLIYFQGNSAPDKSGLPSDRFSAERTGGSVSTLTIQRTQQEDSAVYLCASSQTSGERYFGPGTRLTVL.

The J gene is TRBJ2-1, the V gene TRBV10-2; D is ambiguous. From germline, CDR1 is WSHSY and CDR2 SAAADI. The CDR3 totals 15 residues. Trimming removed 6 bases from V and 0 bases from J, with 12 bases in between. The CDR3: CASRRESDSYNEQFF. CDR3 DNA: TGCGCCAGCAGAAGAGAATCTGACTCCTACAATGAGCAGTTCTTC.

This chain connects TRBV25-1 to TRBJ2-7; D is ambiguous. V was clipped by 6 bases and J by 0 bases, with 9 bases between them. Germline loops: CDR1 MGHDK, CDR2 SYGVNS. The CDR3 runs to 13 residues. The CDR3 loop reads CASSDRYSYEQYF. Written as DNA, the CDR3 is TGTGCCAGCAGCGATAGATACTCCTACGAGCAGTACTTC.

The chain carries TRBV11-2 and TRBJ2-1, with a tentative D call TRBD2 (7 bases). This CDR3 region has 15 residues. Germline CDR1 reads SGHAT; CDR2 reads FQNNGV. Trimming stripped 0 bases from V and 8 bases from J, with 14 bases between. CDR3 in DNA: TGTGCCAGCAGCTTAGATAACGCGGGGGCCCATGAGCAGTTCTTC. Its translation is CASSLDNAGAHEQFF.

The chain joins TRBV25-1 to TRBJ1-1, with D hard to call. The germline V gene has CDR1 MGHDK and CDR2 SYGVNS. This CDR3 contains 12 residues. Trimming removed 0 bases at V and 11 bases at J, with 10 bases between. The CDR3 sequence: CASSEYGALAFF. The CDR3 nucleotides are TGTGCCAGCAGTGAATACGGTGCTCTGGCTTTCTTT. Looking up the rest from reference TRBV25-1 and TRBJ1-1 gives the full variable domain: EADIYQTPRYLVIGTGKKITLECSQTMGHDKMYWYQQDPGMELHLIHYSYGVNSTEKGDLSSESTVSRIRTEHFPLTLESARPSHTSQYLCASSEYGALAFFGQGTRLTVV.

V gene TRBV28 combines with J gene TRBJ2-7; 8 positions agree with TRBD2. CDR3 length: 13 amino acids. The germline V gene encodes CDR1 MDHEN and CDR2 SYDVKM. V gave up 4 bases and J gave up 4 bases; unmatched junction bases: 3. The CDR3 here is CASSSPGGYEQYF. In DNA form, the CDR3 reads TGTGCCAGCAGTTCCCCGGGGGGGTACGAGCAGTACTTC.

In DNA form, the CDR3 reads TGCGCCAGCAGCTTGGTTGAGGTTGGGGGCACCTACGAGCAGTACTTC. This translates into CASSLVEVGGTYEQYF. The chain combines TRBV5-1 with TRBJ2-7; a possible D gene is TRBD1 (6 bases). Trimming stripped 0 bases from V and 2 bases from J, with 15 bases between. Germline-derived CDR1 and CDR2 are SGHRS and YFSETQ. This CDR3 contains 16 residues.

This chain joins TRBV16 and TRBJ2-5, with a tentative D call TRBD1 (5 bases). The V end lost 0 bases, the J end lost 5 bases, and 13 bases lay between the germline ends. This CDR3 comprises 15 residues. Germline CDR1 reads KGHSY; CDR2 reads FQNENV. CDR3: CASSQSSRATETQYF. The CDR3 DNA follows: TGTGCCAGCAGCCAATCTAGCAGGGCCACCGAGACCCAGTACTTC.

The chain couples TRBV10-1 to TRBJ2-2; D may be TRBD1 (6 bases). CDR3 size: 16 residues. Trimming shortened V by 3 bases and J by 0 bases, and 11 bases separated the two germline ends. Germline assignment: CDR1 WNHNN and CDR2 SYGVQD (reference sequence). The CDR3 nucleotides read TGCGCCAGCAGTGACCCCGGGACAACGAACACCGGGGAGCTGTTTTTT. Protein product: CASSDPGTTNTGELFF.

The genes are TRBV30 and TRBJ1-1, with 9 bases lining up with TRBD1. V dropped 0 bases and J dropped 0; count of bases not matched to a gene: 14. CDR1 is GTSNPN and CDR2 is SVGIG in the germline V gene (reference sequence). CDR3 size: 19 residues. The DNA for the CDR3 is TGTGCCTGGAGTGTACCTTCGGGACAGGGTGGGATCATGAACACTGAAGCTTTCTTT. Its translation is CAWSVPSGQGGIMNTEAFF.

The CDR3 nucleotides read TGCGCCAGCAGCCAAGATTGGGGGGACCGCTCCTACGAGCAGTACTTC. It encodes CASSQDWGDRSYEQYF. The chain is built from TRBV4-1 and TRBJ2-7, with D possibly TRBD2 on 6 matching bases. Per germline, CDR1 MGHRA and CDR2 YSYEKL. This CDR3 is 16 amino acids long. Trimming left V 0 bases short and J 0 bases short, with 12 bases between.

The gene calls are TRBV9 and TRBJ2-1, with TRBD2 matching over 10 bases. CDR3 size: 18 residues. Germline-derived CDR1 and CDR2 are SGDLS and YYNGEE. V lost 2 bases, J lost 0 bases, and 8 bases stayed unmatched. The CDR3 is CASSVAGLAESSYNEQFF. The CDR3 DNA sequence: TGTGCCAGCAGCGTTGCCGGACTAGCGGAAAGCTCCTACAATGAGCAGTTCTTC.

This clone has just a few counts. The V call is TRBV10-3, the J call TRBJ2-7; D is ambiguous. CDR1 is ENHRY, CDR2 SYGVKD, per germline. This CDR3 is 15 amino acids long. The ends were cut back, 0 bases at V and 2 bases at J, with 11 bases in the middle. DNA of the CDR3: TGTGCCATCAGTGAGTCGAATAGCCAAACCTACGAGCAGTACTTC. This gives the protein CAISESNSQTYEQYF.